What follows is one T cell receptor (beta chain) and its context. Two negative PCRs, clearance, or symptom resolution characterized the recovered Cohort 3 donors. These data originate in a study of blood T cell repertoires in COVID-19. Whole-study context: Sites in the United States, Italy and Spain provided acute and convalescent COVID-19 samples.

Original handling: From reference gene primer amplification, estimates of nucleated cell counts were derived. Here immunoSEQ multiplex PCR was the method, and the copy in TCRdb shows in-frame clones only, minus some. The DNA gave D and trimming, while V, J and clone size come from that table. The sample includes about 200,000 clones, around four fifths of them seen just once. The source is a man aged 35 to 55 who had recovered from COVID-19. The sequenced sample was PBMCs or T cells enriched from blood (not recorded which).

The CDR3: CASSPTGTPTYEQYF. In DNA form, the CDR3 reads TGTGCCAGCAGTCCTACCGGGACTCCCACCTACGAGCAGTACTTC. The genes are TRBV7-3 and TRBJ2-7, with D possibly TRBD2 on 6 matching bases. The CDR3 covers 15 residues. Trimming took off 6 bases at V and 2 bases at J, with 17 bases between the two ends. Germline V gene data show CDR1 as SGHTA and CDR2 as FQGTGA. Using reference TRBV7-3 and TRBJ2-7 for the parts outside the CDR3, the full variable domain is GAGVSQTPSNKVTEKGKYVELRCDPISGHTALYWYRQSLGQGPEFLIYFQGTGAADDSGLPNDRFFAVRPEGSVSTLKIQRTERGDSAVYLCASSPTGTPTYEQYFGPGTRLTVT.